This T cell receptor (beta chain) was found in a study of T cell responses to AZD1222 COVID-19 vaccine. CDR1 is MDHEN, CDR2 SYDVKM, per germline. CDR3 length: 15 amino acids. The trim removed 4 bases at V and 2 bases at J, leaving 5 bases unmatched. Points on this clone: The antigen remains unidentified.

Sequencing used immunoSEQ multiplex PCR; TCRdb keeps in-frame clones, though not all of them. The repertoire includes approximately 46,000 clones, 70% to 80% of them detected once, and 6.6% sits in the top ten. Study conclusions and caveats: No day 14 peak samples; only post-peak repertoires were characterized. Two AZD1222 doses significantly raised spike-specific TCR breadth and depth over controls. Most donors were white British, females outnumbered males, and clonal diversity was possibly underestimated.

J is TRBJ2-7 and V is TRBV28; TRBD1 matches at 10 bases. The clonotype originates from an adult in good health. Material: peripheral blood, obtained on day 0 of AZD1222 vaccination. CDR3 sequence: CASSSTGGRTYEQYV. The DNA for the CDR3 is TGTGCCAGCAGTTCGACAGGGGGCAGGACCTACGAGCAGTACGTC.